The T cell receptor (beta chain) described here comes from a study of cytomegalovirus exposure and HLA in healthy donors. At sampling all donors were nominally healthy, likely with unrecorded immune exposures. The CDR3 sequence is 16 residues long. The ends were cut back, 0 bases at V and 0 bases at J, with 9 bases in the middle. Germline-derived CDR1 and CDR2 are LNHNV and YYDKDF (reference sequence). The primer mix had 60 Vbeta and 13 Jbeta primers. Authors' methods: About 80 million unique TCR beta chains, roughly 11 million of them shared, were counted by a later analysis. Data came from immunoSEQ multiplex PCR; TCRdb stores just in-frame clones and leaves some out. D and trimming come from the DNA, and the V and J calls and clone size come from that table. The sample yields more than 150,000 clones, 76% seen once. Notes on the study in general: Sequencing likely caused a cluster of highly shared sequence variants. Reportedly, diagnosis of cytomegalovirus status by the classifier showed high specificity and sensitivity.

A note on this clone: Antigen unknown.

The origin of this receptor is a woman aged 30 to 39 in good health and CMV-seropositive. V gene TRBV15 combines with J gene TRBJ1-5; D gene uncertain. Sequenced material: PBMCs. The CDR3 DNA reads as TGTGCCACCAGCAGAGATGTAGGAGTTAGCAATCAGCCCCAGCATTTT. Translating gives CATSRDVGVSNQPQHF.